The present T cell receptor (beta chain) was sequenced within a study of shared clonotypes between healthy human individuals. The repertoire was sequenced with immunoSEQ multiplex PCR; TCRdb's copy has only in-frame clones and lacks some. This table holds 520,000 or so clones, around 74% found once. V dropped 6 bases and J dropped 4; count of bases not matched to a gene: 11. Germline CDR1 reads KGHSH; CDR2 reads LQKENI. The CDR3 extends over 15 amino acids. This chain joins TRBV18 and TRBJ1-2; 7 nucleotides agree with TRBD1. The sample taken for sequencing was PBMCs. The TCR originated in a woman between 40 and 50 years old in good health. Some clones in this sample may be carry-over from other donors' samples. CDR3 sequence (DNA): TGTGCCAGCTCGCCGGGGGCGGGACAGATCTATGGCTACACCTTC. This encodes CASSPGAGQIYGYTF.